Below, one T cell receptor (beta chain) is given with its context. Its specificity is unknown. The sample originates from a study of vaccination and CD4 T cells after COVID-19. Overall study: Post-vaccine specimens were obtained a median approximately 70 days after dose two (range 14 to 241).

Treatment meaning: 10-day PBMC culture with coronavirus spike peptide pools or control peptides (ViraFEST assay). The unexposed donor's CD4+ T cells were collected before the COVID-19 pandemic (2011-2018). Peptide pools at roughly 11 ug/ml, together with 7.5 to 10 IU/ml IL-2, were added to cultures of roughly 2 million PBMCs per well. Once obtained from cultured CD4+ T cells, the DNA was sequenced using the Oncomine TCR Beta short-read assay. TCRdb reprocessed the PCR reads with MiXCR, giving one entry per CDR3 protein. The data contain 8,500 to 10,000 distinct CDR3 sequences, approximately 60% of them singletons. Losses at the gene ends were 6 bases for V and 0 bases for J; bases not matched to a gene: 3. The CDR3 runs to 15 residues. Germline CDR1 LNHDA, CDR2 SQIVND (reference sequence). Study results and caveats: Convalescent patients had a median roughly 86% of post-vaccine SARS-CoV-2-reactive clones that were detected only after vaccination, not before it.

This sequence originates from a human donor in good health. Sequencing was carried out using CD4+ T cells from blood, cultured in vitro. This chain connects TRBV19 to TRBJ2-7; 12 nucleotides line up with TRBD1. CDR3 coding DNA: TGTGCCAGTAGGCCGGGACAGGGGGCCTCCTACGAGCAGTACTTC. Translated: CASRPGQGASYEQYF.